Here is one T cell receptor beta chain with its context. The sample holds other DNA sequences that translate to the same CDR3. The sample is drawn from a study of blood T cell repertoires in COVID-19. The CDR3 totals 13 residues. CDR1 and CDR2 (germline): MDHEN, SYDVKM. Trimming cost V 4 bases and J 6 bases, with 12 bases left between them. TCRdb's table, derived via immunoSEQ multiplex PCR, lists solely in-frame clones and lacks some. Of about 150,000 clones listed, 80% are singletons. Sequencing was performed on peripheral blood. The clonotype originates from a man in his fifties or sixties with acute or convalescent COVID-19. The chain is built from TRBV28 and TRBJ1-1; weak D call: TRBD1 (5 bases). The CDR3 nucleotides are TGTGCCAGCAGTTCTCAGGGCTGGCCTGAAGCTTTCTTT. Translated: CASSSQGWPEAFF.